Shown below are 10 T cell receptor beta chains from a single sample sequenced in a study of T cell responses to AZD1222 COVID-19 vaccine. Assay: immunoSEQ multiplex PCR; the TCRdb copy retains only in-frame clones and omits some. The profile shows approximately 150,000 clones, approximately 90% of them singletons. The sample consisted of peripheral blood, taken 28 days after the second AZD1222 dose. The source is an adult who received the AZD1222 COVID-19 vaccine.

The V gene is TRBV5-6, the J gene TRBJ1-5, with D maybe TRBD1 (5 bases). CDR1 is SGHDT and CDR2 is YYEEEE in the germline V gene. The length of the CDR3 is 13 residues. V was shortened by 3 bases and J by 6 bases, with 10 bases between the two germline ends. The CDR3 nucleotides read TGTGCCAGCAGCTCATGGGGGGGTCAGCCCCAGCATTTT. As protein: CASSSWGGQPQHF.

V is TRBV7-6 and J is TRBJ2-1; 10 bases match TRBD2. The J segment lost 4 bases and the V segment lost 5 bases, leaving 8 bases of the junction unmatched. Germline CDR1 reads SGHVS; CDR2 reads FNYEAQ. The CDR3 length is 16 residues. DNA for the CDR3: TGTGCCAGCAGCCCAACTGGACTAGCGGTTTACAATGAGCAGTTCTTC. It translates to CASSPTGLAVYNEQFF.

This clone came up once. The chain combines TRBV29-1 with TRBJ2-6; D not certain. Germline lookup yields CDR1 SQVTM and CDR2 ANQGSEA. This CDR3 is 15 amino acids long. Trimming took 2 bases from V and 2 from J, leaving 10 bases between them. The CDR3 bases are TGCAGCGTTGAACCGCTAGATGCTGGGGCCAACGTCCTGACTTTC. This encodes CSVEPLDAGANVLTF.

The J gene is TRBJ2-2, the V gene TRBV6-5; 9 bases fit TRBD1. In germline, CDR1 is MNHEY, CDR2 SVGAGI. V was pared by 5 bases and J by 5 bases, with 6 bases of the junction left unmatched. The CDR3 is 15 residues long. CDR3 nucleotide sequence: TGTGCCAGCAGTAAGGGGGACAGGGAAACCGGGGAGCTGTTTTTT. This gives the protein CASSKGDRETGELFF.

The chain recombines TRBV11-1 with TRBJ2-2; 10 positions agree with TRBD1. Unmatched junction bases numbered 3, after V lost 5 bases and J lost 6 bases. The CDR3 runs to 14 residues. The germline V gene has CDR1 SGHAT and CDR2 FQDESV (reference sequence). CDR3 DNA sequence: TGTGCCAGCAGCCCGGACAGGGGGGCCGGGGAGCTGTTTTTT. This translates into CASSPDRGAGELFF.

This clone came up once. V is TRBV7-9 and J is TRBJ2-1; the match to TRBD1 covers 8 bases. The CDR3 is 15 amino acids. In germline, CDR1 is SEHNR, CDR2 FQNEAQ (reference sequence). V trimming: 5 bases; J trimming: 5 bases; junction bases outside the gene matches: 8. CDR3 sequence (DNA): TGTGCCAGCAGCCTAGGACAGGGTCGCGACAATGAGCAGTTCTTC. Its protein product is CASSLGQGRDNEQFF.

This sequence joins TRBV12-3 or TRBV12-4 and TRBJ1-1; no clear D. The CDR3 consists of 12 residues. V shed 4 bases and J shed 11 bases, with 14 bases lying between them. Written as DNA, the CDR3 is TGTGCCAGCAGTTCCCTGGCACATGTGGCTTTCTTT. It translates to CASSSLAHVAFF.

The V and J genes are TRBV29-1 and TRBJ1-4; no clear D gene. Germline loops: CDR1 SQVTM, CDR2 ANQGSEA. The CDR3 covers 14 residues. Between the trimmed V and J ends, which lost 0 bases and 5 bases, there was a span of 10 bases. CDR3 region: CSVEDLGKNEKLFF. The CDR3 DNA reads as TGCAGCGTTGAAGATCTAGGGAAAAATGAAAAACTGTTTTTT.

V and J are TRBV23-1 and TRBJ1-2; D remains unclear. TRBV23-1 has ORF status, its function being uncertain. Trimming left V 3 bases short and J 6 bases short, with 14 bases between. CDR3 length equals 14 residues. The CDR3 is CASSHRIIRDGYTF. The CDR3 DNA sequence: TGCGCCAGCAGTCATCGCATTATTCGTGATGGCTACACCTTC.

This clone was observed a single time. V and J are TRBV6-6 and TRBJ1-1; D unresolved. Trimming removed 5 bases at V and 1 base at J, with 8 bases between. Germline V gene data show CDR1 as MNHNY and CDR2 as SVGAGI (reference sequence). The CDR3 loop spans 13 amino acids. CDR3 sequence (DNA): TGTGCCAGCAGTCCAAGACGGAACACTGAAGCTTTCTTT. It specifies CASSPRRNTEAFF.